This is a list of T cell receptor beta chains from one sample in a study of cytomegalovirus exposure and HLA in healthy donors. This table comes from immunoSEQ multiplex PCR, and its TCRdb copy is limited to in-frame clones, with some not included. The top ten clones hold 2.5% to 3.5% of a sample with a few hundred thousand clones, about 78% of them seen once. Sample: PBMCs. Every receptor here comes from a woman aged 25 to 39 in good health and CMV-seronegative. Both conserved end residues are part of each CDR3. D genes are given only for firm matches. Clone size is given for some rows only: seen once, a few or many times, or a class if the clone is expanded.

V | size | D | CDR3
TRBV5-1 | NA | TRBD1 | CASSQDRAIETQYF
TRBV2 | NA | TRBD1 | CASNANRGREAFF
TRBV6-5 | few | TRBD1 | CASSPQGASNQPQHF
TRBV19 | NA | NA | CASSIDFPAGANYGYTF
TRBV10-2 | NA | NA | CASSTSGNQPQHF
TRBV6-6 | NA | NA | CASSPAESPYNEQFF
TRBV19 | few | NA | CASSKRETQYF
TRBV5-1 | once | TRBD2 | CASSLGAGGRGDTQYF
TRBV29-1 | NA | TRBD2 | CSVGGMAGELFF
TRBV5-1 | NA | TRBD1 | CASSLWTGSRYYNSPLHF
TRBV30 | NA | TRBD2 | CAWGLRGGTSWDTQYF
TRBV11-2 | once | TRBD1 | CASSGRGGHGYTF
TRBV6-5 | NA | NA | CASSYSTGYNEQFF
TRBV28 | few | NA | CASSLRDINQPQHF
TRBV5-1 | NA | TRBD2 | CASSSGLSYNEQFF
TRBV7-9 | NA | NA | CASSLDSKVVGGYTF
TRBV6-5 | NA | NA | CASSYSHAAYEQYF
TRBV6-5 | NA | NA | CASSDSRDSYTQYF
TRBV2 | NA | TRBD2 | CASSELAGGHQETQYF
TRBV19 | NA | TRBD1 | CASSVTGDSFQPQHF
TRBV19 | NA | TRBD1 | CASIATGTAYGYTF
TRBV27 | NA | TRBD1 | CASSLRTGYTEAFF
TRBV18 | NA | NA | CASSRGAPTDTQYF
TRBV10-3 | NA | TRBD2 | CAISGARTSGGKDTQYF
TRBV5-1 | NA | TRBD1 | CASSFRDSNYGYTF
TRBV7-8 | NA | TRBD2 | CASSLETSGSSYERYF
TRBV19 | few | NA | CASSGWAGNPLGYPF
TRBV20-1 | NA | TRBD2 | CSALAGAVYF
TRBV6-6 | NA | NA | CASSRTGSYEQYF
TRBV7-8 | NA | NA | CASSFGRGDTGELFF
TRBV4-2 | NA | NA | CASSQVLRRGRDEKLFF
TRBV6-1 | NA | NA | CASDKGTYNEQFF
TRBV25-1 | NA | TRBD1 | CASSPKGAGYGYTF
TRBV5-1 | NA | NA | CASSLITSSTDTQYF
TRBV5-5 | NA | NA | CASSFGTAYQPQHF
TRBV29-1 | once | NA | CSVKYEGVRAPLHF
TRBV9 | NA | NA | CASSPNPGNTIYF
TRBV12-5 | few | TRBD1 | CASAIQTGDAFF
TRBV5-1 | NA | TRBD1 | CASRTGTGGMNTEAFF
TRBV7-8 | NA | TRBD1 | CASSFTGGRYEKLFF
TRBV6-4 | few | TRBD1 | CASRDKQRTGGSGANVLTF
TRBV7-2 | NA | NA | CASSFGQNNQPQHF
TRBV4-2 | NA | TRBD2 | CASSPLYSGRNYEQYF
TRBV11-2 | NA | NA | CASSLTGLANTEAFF
TRBV27 | NA | NA | CASRQSGTLPYEQYF
TRBV6-6 | NA | TRBD1 | CASTGRGQYYGYTF
TRBV5-1 | NA | TRBD1 | CASSGQGQETQYF
TRBV5-1 | NA | TRBD2 | CASSLAGLLSGANVLTF
TRBV11-2 | NA | NA | CASSLVSDRPFF
TRBV5-1 | NA | NA | CASSLTGSNQPQHF
TRBV2 | NA | NA | CASSDEGSGGKLFF
TRBV10-1 | NA | NA | CASSERENYGYTF
TRBV30 | NA | NA | CASSSDRNYYGYTF
TRBV7-9 | few | TRBD1 | CASSLNQGAYEQYF
TRBV6-5 | NA | TRBD2 | CASSYSGGKLYNEQFF